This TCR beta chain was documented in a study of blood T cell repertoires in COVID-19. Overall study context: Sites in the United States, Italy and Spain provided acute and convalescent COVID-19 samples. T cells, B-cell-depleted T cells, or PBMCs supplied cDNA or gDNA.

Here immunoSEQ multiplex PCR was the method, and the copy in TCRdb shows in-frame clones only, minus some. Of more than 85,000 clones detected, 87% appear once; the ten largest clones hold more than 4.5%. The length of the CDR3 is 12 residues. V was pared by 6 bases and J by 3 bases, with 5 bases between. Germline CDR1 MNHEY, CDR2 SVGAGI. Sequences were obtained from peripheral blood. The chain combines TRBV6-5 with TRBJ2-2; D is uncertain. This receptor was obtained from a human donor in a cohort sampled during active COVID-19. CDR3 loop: CASSRDTGELFF. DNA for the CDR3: TGTGCCAGCAGCCGCGACACCGGGGAGCTGTTTTTT.